This T cell receptor (beta chain) was identified in a study of blood T cell repertoires in COVID-19. The wider study: From the United States, Italy and Spain came samples of acute and convalescent COVID-19. From T cells, B-cell-depleted T cells, or PBMCs came the material, which was cDNA or gDNA.

The method was immunoSEQ multiplex PCR; TCRdb's version includes in-frame clones alone and lacks a portion of them. The sample includes 200,000 to 250,000 clones, about 90% of them seen just once. CDR3 size: 10 residues. Germline V gives CDR1 MNHEY, CDR2 SMNVEV (reference sequence). Trimming cost V 6 bases and J 9 bases, with 6 bases left between them. Assignments of participants to cohorts depended upon their own reported clinical history. The sequencing input was PBMCs or T cells enriched from blood (not recorded which). The receptor's source is a man aged 25-45 years who had been exposed to COVID-19. The V call is TRBV27, the J call TRBJ1-5; D remains unclear. CDR3 in DNA: TGTGCCAGCAGGCTAACGCCCCAGCATTTT. This codes for CASRLTPQHF.